This section outlines one T cell receptor beta chain sequence together with its context. V lost 2 bases and J lost 4; bases outside the gene matches: 7. The germline CDR1 and CDR2 sequences are GTSNPN and SVGIG (reference sequence). The CDR3 length is 14 residues. PCR primers comprised 60 Vbeta and 13 Jbeta primers. Profiling relied on immunoSEQ multiplex PCR, and the TCRdb table lists in-frame clones only, not all of them. Among some 170,000 clones, over 75% were seen once, and the ten largest hold around 4%. The data were obtained in a study of cytomegalovirus exposure and HLA in healthy donors. The rearrangement links TRBV30 to TRBJ1-1; 7 nucleotides agree with TRBD1. What was sequenced was PBMCs. The sequence was obtained from a man aged 35 to 55 in good health and CMV-seronegative. The chain's CDR3 is CAWSRTGVGTEAFF. The CDR3 DNA follows: TGTGCCTGGAGTCGTACAGGGGTCGGCACTGAAGCTTTCTTT.